This T cell receptor beta chain was recorded in a study of T cell repertoires in MIS-A myocarditis (dated by TCRdb to 2021 to 2024). TCRbeta CDR3 regions were amplified with the immunoSEQ bias-controlled multiplex PCR and sequenced at high throughput. The source study handled its data this way. CDR3 sequences were collapsed and filtered with the immunoSEQ vendor pipeline, and the abundance and frequency of each unique TCRbeta CDR3 were thereby quantified. Dominant CDR3 amino acid sequences were clustered with SARS-CoV-2-specific ImmuneCODE TCRbeta sequences by CD-HIT using a 90% global sequence identity threshold. A clone was classed as hyperexpanded at a frequency of 0.1 to 1 and as large at a frequency of 0.01 to 0.1. The CDR3 amino acid sequences and the V and J gene assignments of the dominant clones were confirmed with MiXCR. The R stringdist package was used to compute Levenshtein distances between the patient clonotypes and the ImmuneCODE hits. This is the immuneACCESS table as TCRdb keeps it, with only in-frame sequences that have V and J called. A part of the clones is gone; compared with another copy, unresolved V genes explain less than half, and the rest is unexplained. V and J calls and clone size are given by that table; D and trimming were obtained from the DNA. The sample table contains about 11,000 clones; only one count was recorded for 83% of them. The biggest ten clones account for 29% of the sample.

The table lists this clone with a count of one. Its antigen is still unknown. No much larger clone exists at a distance of one base, and base qualities are not known. The CDR3 spans 12 residues, from the cysteine through the phenylalanine. Solely the CDR3 DNA is kept, with 36 bases framed from the first base. The V and J ends are trimmed by 3 bases and 6 bases, leaving 8 bases between them. CDR1 MGHDK and CDR2 SYGVNS are derived from the germline V gene. The QIAamp DNA FFPE kit was used to extract genomic DNA from formalin-fixed paraffin-embedded autopsy tissue. The rearranged segments are TRBV25-1 and TRBJ1-2, and TRBD1 may be the D gene, going by 5 matching bases. The receptor was derived from a man between 18 and 29 years old with fulminant myocarditis from multisystem inflammatory syndrome in adults (MIS-A) after COVID-19. The sample was right ventricle heart tissue obtained at autopsy. The sample's cell subset or site label, in plain terms: cardiac tissue sample (left or right ventricle, interventricular septum, or pericardium). At the DNA level, the sequence is TGTGCCAGCAGTGACAGGGTTGATGGCTACACCTTC. This encodes CASSDRVDGYTF.